This T cell receptor beta chain was captured in a study of chemoradiotherapy in HPV16-positive cancers. In the study overall: Functional T-cell assays on two HPV16-positive patients' cells defined candidate HPV-specific clones and common TCR motifs. Study-level findings and limits: Functional assays defining HPV-specific T cells used only a couple of HPV16-positive patients. Non-HPV-specific T cells did not expand in tumors during treatment, whereas candidate HPV-specific clones and E7-related motifs did.

Clones were sequenced by immunoSEQ multiplex PCR, and TCRdb holds only the in-frame ones, with some missing. The sample lists 30,000 to 35,000 clones, approximately 90% occurring once. Points on this clone: Its antigen is unknown.

V dropped 4 bases and J dropped 0 bases, with 11 bases sitting between them. Germline CDR1 SGDLS, CDR2 YYNGEE. This CDR3 has 16 residues. The V and J genes are TRBV9 and TRBJ1-6; D unresolved. The TCR originated in a human donor with HPV-associated anogenital cancer. The input for sequencing was blood, taken from a patient who underwent chemoradiotherapy. The CDR3 sequence is CASSIGPSSYNSPLHF. CDR3 DNA sequence: TGTGCCAGCAGCATTGGTCCGAGCTCCTATAATTCACCCCTCCACTTT.